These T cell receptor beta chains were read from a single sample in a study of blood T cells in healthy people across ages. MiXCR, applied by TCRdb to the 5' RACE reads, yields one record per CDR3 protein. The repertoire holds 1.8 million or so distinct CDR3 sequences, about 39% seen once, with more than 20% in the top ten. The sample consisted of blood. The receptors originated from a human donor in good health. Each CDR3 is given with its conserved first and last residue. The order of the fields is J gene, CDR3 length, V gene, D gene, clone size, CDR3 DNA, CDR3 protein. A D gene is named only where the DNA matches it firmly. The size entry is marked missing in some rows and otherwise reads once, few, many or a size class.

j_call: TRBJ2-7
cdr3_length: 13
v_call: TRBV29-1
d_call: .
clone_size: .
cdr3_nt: TGCAGCGTTGTCTCTCAGGGGAGAGAAGAGCAGTACTTC
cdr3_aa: CSVVSQGREEQYF

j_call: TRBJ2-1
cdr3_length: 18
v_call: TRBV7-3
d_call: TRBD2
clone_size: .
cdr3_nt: TGTGCCAGCAGCCACGGGACTAGCGGGGGGGCTCGGGCGGATGAGCAGTTCTTC
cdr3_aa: CASSHGTSGGARADEQFF

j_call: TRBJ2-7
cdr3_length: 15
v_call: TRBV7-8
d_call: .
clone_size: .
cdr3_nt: TGTGCCAGCAGCCTGGACACCGTTGGGCCCTTCGAGCAGTACTTC
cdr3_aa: CASSLDTVGPFEQYF

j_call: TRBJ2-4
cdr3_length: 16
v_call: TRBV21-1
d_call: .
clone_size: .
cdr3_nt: TGTGCCAGCAGCAAAGACGGGAGGTTAGCCAAAAACATTCAGTACTTC
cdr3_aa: CASSKDGRLAKNIQYF

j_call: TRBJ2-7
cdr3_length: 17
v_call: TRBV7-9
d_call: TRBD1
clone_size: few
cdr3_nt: TGTGCCAGCAGCCTTCGGGGACAGCCTACGTCCTCCTACGAGCAGTACTTC
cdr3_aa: CASSLRGQPTSSYEQYF

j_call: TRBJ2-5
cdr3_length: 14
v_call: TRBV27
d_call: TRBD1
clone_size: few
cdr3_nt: TGTGCCACCTCACAGCAGGGGGCCGTGAAGACCCAGTACTTC
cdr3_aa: CATSQQGAVKTQYF

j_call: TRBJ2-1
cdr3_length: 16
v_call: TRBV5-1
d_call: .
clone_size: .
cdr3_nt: TGCGCCAGCAATCCGCAGACTAGTGGTGGGGACAATGAGCAGTTCTTC
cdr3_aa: CASNPQTSGGDNEQFF

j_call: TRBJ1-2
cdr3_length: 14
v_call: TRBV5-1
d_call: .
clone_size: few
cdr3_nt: TGCGCCAGCAGCCCCGGGTCTTTCAACTATGGCTACACCTTC
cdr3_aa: CASSPGSFNYGYTF

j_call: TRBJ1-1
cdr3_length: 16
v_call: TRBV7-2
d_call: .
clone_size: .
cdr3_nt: TGTGCCAGCAGCTTAGCGTGGGGCAGGTATGGGGCTGAAGCTTTCTTT
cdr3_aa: CASSLAWGRYGAEAFF

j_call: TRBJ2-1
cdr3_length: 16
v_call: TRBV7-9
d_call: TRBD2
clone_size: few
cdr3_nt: TGTGCCAGCAGCGACATGCTAGCGGGGCAGTACAATGAGCAGTTCTTC
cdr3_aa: CASSDMLAGQYNEQFF

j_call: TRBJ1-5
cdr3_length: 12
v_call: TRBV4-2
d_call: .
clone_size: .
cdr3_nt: TGTGCCAGCAGCCAAAGGGGTCAGCCCCAGCATTTT
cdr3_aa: CASSQRGQPQHF

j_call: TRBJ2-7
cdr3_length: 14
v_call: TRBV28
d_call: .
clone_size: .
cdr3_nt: TGTGCCAGCAGTTTATACGGGTTCACCTACGAGCAGTACTTC
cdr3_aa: CASSLYGFTYEQYF

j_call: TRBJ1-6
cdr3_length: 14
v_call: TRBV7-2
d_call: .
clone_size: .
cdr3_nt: TGTGCCAGCAGCTCCCAGGGGAATAATTCACCCCTCCACTTT
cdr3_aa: CASSSQGNNSPLHF

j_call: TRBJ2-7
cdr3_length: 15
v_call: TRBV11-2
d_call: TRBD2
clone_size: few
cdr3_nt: TGTGCCAGCAGACCCCCGGGGGGGAGCTCCTACGAGCAGTACTTC
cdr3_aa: CASRPPGGSSYEQYF